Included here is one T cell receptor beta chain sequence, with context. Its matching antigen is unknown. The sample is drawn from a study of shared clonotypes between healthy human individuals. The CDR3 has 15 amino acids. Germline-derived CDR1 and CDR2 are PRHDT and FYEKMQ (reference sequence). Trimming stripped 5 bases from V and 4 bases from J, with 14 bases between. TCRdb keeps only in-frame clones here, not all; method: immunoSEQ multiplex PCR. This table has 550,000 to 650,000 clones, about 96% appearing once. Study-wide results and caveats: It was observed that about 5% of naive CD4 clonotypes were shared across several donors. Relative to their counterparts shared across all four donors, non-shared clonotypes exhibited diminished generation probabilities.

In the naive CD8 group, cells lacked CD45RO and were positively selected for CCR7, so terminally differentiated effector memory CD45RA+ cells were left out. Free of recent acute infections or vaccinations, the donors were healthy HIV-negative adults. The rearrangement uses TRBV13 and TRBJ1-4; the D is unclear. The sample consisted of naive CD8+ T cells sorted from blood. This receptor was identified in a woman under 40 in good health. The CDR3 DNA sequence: TGTGCCAGCAGCCTTGCCCTTTCCGGTAATGAAAAACTGTTTTTT. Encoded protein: CASSLALSGNEKLFF.